This entry is about one T cell receptor beta chain. Authors' methods: The assay estimated nucleated cells by amplifying reference gene primers. Produced via immunoSEQ multiplex PCR; TCRdb's table is partial and in-frame only. V, J and clone size are taken as reported in that table, and D and trimming were inferred from the DNA itself. The sample consists of around 150,000 clones, 76% of them appearing once. The CDR3 consists of 14 residues. Germline CDR1 and CDR2: SGHNT and YYREEE (reference sequence). J was trimmed by 2 bases and V by 5 bases; bases with no gene match: 6. This sample is part of a study of blood T cell repertoires in COVID-19. Study background: Acute and convalescent COVID-19 specimens originated in the United States, Italy and Spain. Nucleic acid was either cDNA or gDNA, and it came from T cells, B-cell-depleted T cells, or PBMCs.

Source material: peripheral blood. V and J are TRBV5-4 and TRBJ1-1, with 7 bases lining up with TRBD1. This TCR was sampled from a man in his sixties with acute or convalescent COVID-19. The CDR3 spells CASSSGTANTEAFF. The CDR3 DNA reads as TGTGCCAGCAGTTCCGGGACAGCCAACACTGAAGCTTTCTTT.